Listed below are T cell receptor beta chains from one sample, sequenced in a study of blood T cell repertoires in COVID-19. Profiling relied on immunoSEQ multiplex PCR, and the TCRdb table lists in-frame clones only, not all of them. The sample records more than 60,000 clones, 84% being singletons. The specimen sequenced was peripheral blood. The origin of the receptors is a man aged 45-65 years with acute or convalescent COVID-19. Each CDR3 is given with its conserved first and last residue. The D gene is left open where the match is weak. The size field is filled for only some rows; it gives once, few, many or a size class.

-,TRBJ2-7,TRBV19,14,TRBD2,TGTGCCAGTAGGCACGGGGGGACCTCCTACGAGCAGTACTTC,CASRHGGTSYEQYF
-,TRBJ2-2,TRBV7-2,18,TRBD2,TGTGCCAGCAGCCCCCCGGGACTAGCGGGGGGGAACACCGGGGAGCTGTTTTTT,CASSPPGLAGGNTGELFF
-,TRBJ2-2,TRBV11-3,14,TRBD1,TGTGCCAGCAGCCCCCGGACAGGGGGCGGGGAGCTGTTTTTT,CASSPRTGGGELFF
-,TRBJ1-2,TRBV7-8,15,-,TGTGCCAGCAGCTTAGCGGGGGGATCAGGGACTGGCTACACCTTC,CASSLAGGSGTGYTF
many,TRBJ1-4,TRBV7-2,14,TRBD1,TGTGCCAGCAGCTTCGACAGGGGGTTGGAAAAACTGTTTTTT,CASSFDRGLEKLFF
-,TRBJ1-5,TRBV2,15,-,TGTGCCAGCGGGGGGGCACCAGGCGCCCATCAGCCCCAGCATTTT,CASGGAPGAHQPQHF
-,TRBJ2-7,TRBV7-2,13,-,TGTGCCAGCAGCCAACAGCGTGGGGGGGAGCAGTACTTC,CASSQQRGGEQYF
-,TRBJ1-1,TRBV2,14,-,TGTGCCAGCAGTGAACTGCGGGGGGGCACTGAAGCTTTCTTT,CASSELRGGTEAFF
-,TRBJ2-5,TRBV11-2,16,-,TGTGCCAGCAGCTTAGCAGGCGGGGCGGGTAGGGAGACCCAGTACTTC,CASSLAGGAGRETQYF
-,TRBJ2-3,TRBV9,15,TRBD1,TGTGCCAGCAGCGTAGTTGGACAGGGCACAGATACGCAGTATTTT,CASSVVGQGTDTQYF
few,TRBJ2-2,TRBV6-4,18,-,TGTGCCAGCAGCGAGAATGCCAACGCAGGGGTTAACACCGGGGAGCTGTTTTTT,CASSENANAGVNTGELFF
-,TRBJ1-4,TRBV21-1,18,-,TGTGCCAGCAGCAAAGGGTCTCGAACCCCTCAGTCTAATGAAAAACTGTTTTTT,CASSKGSRTPQSNEKLFF
few,TRBJ1-5,TRBV5-5,15,-,TGTGCCAGCAGCTTGGGTTTTTATAGCAATCAGCCCCAGCATTTT,CASSLGFYSNQPQHF
-,TRBJ1-4,TRBV19,13,TRBD1,TGTGCCAGTAGTGCCGGGACAGATGAAAAACTGTTTTTT,CASSAGTDEKLFF
-,TRBJ2-7,TRBV27,12,-,TGTGCCAGCAGTCTACGCGGCTACGAGCAGTACTTC,CASSLRGYEQYF
-,TRBJ2-1,TRBV4-2,17,TRBD2,TGTGCCAGCAGCCAAGAGGGAGCGGGGGGATGGTACAATGAGCAGTTCTTC,CASSQEGAGGWYNEQFF
-,TRBJ2-1,TRBV27,14,TRBD1,TGTGCCAGCAGGTTCCAGGGGGTCTACGATGAGCAGTTCTTC,CASRFQGVYDEQFF
-,TRBJ1-2,TRBV7-2,15,TRBD1,TGTGCCAGCAGCTCTTCAAGGACAGGGGGCCGGGGCTACACCTTC,CASSSSRTGGRGYTF
-,TRBJ1-1,TRBV4-2,15,TRBD1,TGTGCCAGCAGCCAAGCTGACAGGGTGAACACTGAAGCTTTCTTT,CASSQADRVNTEAFF
-,TRBJ1-1,TRBV6-5,13,-,TGTGCCAGCAACCACAAGGGGCAATCTGAAGCTTTCTTT,CASNHKGQSEAFF
-,TRBJ2-2,TRBV5-1,16,TRBD2,TGCGCCAGCAGCCTCCCCGAGCGGGGGGGCACCGGGGAGCTGTTTTTT,CASSLPERGGTGELFF
-,TRBJ1-1,TRBV6-5,15,-,TGTGCCAGCAGTTACAGGGAGAAAGGGAGCACTGAAGCTTTCTTT,CASSYREKGSTEAFF
-,TRBJ1-5,TRBV28,12,-,TGTGCCAGCAGTTTAAGTGGGACACCCCAGCATTTT,CASSLSGTPQHF
-,TRBJ2-3,TRBV18,16,-,TGTGCCAGCTCACCACCTGAGGGCGGCCGCACAGATACGCAGTATTTT,CASSPPEGGRTDTQYF
-,TRBJ1-1,TRBV19,14,TRBD1,TGTGCCAGTTCCCGCACAGGGGTGGCCACTGAAGCTTTCTTT,CASSRTGVATEAFF
-,TRBJ2-7,TRBV28,13,TRBD1,TGTGCCAGCAGCTCCACAGGGGTGTACGAGCAGTACTTC,CASSSTGVYEQYF
-,TRBJ2-5,TRBV6-2/TRBV6-3,16,TRBD1,TGTGCCAGCAGTTACTTTAACAGGGGGCGCCGAGAGACCCAGTACTTC,CASSYFNRGRRETQYF
-,TRBJ2-3,TRBV7-2,14,-,TGTGCCAGCAGCTTAGGCGGGGCCACAGATACGCAGTATTTT,CASSLGGATDTQYF
-,TRBJ2-7,TRBV4-3,15,-,TGCGCCAGCAGCCAAGAAGGTAATGGAGCCTACGAGCAGTACTTC,CASSQEGNGAYEQYF
-,TRBJ1-5,TRBV28,16,TRBD1,TGTGCCAGCAGTTTGAGGGGGCGCTGGGGCAATCAGCCCCAGCATTTT,CASSLRGRWGNQPQHF
-,TRBJ2-5,TRBV15,16,TRBD1,TGTGCCACCAGCAGACCCCAGGACAGGGTAGGAGAGACCCAGTACTTC,CATSRPQDRVGETQYF
-,TRBJ1-6,TRBV25-1,14,-,TGTGCCAGCAGTAAGACGGGGGAATATTCACCCCTCCACTTT,CASSKTGEYSPLHF
-,TRBJ2-2,TRBV19,16,-,TGTGCCAGTAGTATTTTTGTGTCCGCGAACACCGGGGAGCTGTTTTTT,CASSIFVSANTGELFF
-,TRBJ1-5,TRBV1,16,-,TGCACCAGCAGCCAAATTTGTTCTCGGGGCAATCAGCCCCAGCATTTT,CTSSQICSRGNQPQHF
-,TRBJ2-2,TRBV6-5,15,TRBD2,TGTGCCACAGGGGAGGACGGGAGGGGTACCGGGGAGCTGTTTTTT,CATGEDGRGTGELFF
-,TRBJ1-1,TRBV5-6,11,-,TGTGCCAGCAGCTTAGATGGGCGTGCTTTCTTT,CASSLDGRAFF
-,TRBJ1-2,TRBV7-8,17,-,TGTGCCAGCAGCTTAGCGCTGACGGCCAGGGGCGAAGGCGGCTACACCTTC,CASSLALTARGEGGYTF
-,TRBJ2-3,TRBV5-1,14,-,TGCGCCAGCCGGACTCAGACCAGCACAGATACGCAGTATTTT,CASRTQTSTDTQYF
-,TRBJ1-1,TRBV5-1,14,-,TGCGCCAGCAAAGACGGGGGAGGGAGCACTGAAGCTTTCTTT,CASKDGGGSTEAFF
-,TRBJ2-3,TRBV29-1,14,TRBD2,TGCAGCGTTGAGGGACTAGCGGGTGCAGATACGCAGTATTTT,CSVEGLAGADTQYF
-,TRBJ1-5,TRBV9,17,-,TGTGCCAGCAGCCCAGGCTCCGGACAGAGTCTCGGCCAGCCCCAGCATTTT,CASSPGSGQSLGQPQHF
-,TRBJ2-3,TRBV7-2,14,-,TGTGCCAGCAGCCCGACAGTCCCGGCAGATACGCAGTATTTT,CASSPTVPADTQYF
-,TRBJ2-3,TRBV19,17,TRBD2,TGTGCCAGTAGTGCGACTAGCGGGAGGTCTAGCACAGATACGCAGTATTTT,CASSATSGRSSTDTQYF
-,TRBJ1-1,TRBV5-5,14,-,TGTGCCAGCAGCTTGGAGGGGGAAATGTGGGAAGCTTTCTTT,CASSLEGEMWEAFF
-,TRBJ2-7,TRBV4-3,16,-,TGCGCCAGCAGCCAAGATTTTGGGCAATTAGGCTACGAGCAGTACTTC,CASSQDFGQLGYEQYF
-,TRBJ2-1,TRBV10-3,16,TRBD2,TGTGCCATCAGTGAGAGTGGCGGGGGGGGGATCAATGAGCAGTTCTTC,CAISESGGGGINEQFF